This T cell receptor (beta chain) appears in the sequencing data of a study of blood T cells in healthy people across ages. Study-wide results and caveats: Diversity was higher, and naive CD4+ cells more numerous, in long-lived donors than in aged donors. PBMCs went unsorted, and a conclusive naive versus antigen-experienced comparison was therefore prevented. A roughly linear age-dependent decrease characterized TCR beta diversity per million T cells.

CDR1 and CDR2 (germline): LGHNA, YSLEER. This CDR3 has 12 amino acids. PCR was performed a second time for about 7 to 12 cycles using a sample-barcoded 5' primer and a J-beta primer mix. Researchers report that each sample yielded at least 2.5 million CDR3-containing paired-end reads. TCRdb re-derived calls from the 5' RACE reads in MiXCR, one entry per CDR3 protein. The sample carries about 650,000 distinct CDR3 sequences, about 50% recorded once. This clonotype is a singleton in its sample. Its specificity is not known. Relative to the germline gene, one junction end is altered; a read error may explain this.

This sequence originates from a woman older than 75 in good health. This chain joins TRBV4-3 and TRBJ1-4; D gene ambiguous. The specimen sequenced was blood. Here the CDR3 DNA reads TGCGCCAGTAGCCTAACGAGGATGGAACTGTTTTTT. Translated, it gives CASSLTRMELFF.